The 22 T cell receptor beta chains below come from one sample, sequenced in a study of OX40 agonist ivuxolimab in advanced cancers. Only in-frame clones appear in the TCRdb table, and some are missing; sequencing was by immunoSEQ multiplex PCR. This table holds about 100,000 clones, 94% found once. Sample: CD4+ or CD8+ T cells sorted from blood, taken in a trial of the OX40 agonist ivuxolimab. Source of these receptors: an adult with an advanced solid tumor such as melanoma, head and neck, liver or kidney cancer.

This clone is a singleton in its sample. The chain uses TRBV5-4 and TRBJ2-1, with 11 positions matching TRBD2. CDR1 and CDR2 (germline): SGHNT, YYREEE (reference sequence). This CDR3 contains 18 residues. With V trimmed by 2 bases and J by 0 bases, 7 bases remained unmatched. The CDR3 loop is CASSFGASGGSSYNEQFF. In nucleotides, the CDR3 is TGTGCCAGCAGCTTCGGGGCTAGCGGGGGGAGCTCCTACAATGAGCAGTTCTTC.

J is TRBJ2-1 and V is TRBV19; 10 bases agree with TRBD1. CDR1 is LNHDA and CDR2 is SQIVND in the germline V gene (reference sequence). V was clipped by 3 bases and J by 6 bases; unmatched bases: 2. The CDR3 covers 14 residues. CDR3 residues: CASSIGQGVNEQFF. DNA for the CDR3: TGTGCCAGTAGTATCGGACAGGGGGTCAATGAGCAGTTCTTC.

The gene calls are TRBV30 and TRBJ2-7; 9 bases match TRBD2. V shed 4 bases, J shed 3 bases, and the junction held 13 bases outside the gene matches. CDR1 and CDR2 (germline): GTSNPN, SVGIG (reference sequence). The CDR3 length is 16 residues. The CDR3 DNA sequence: TGTGCCTGGAACGCTAAGGGACTAGCAGGGATCTACGAGCAGTACTTC. Amino acid sequence: CAWNAKGLAGIYEQYF.

This sequence joins TRBV15 and TRBJ2-5; tentatively, D is TRBD2 (5 bases). Germline V CDR1 and CDR2: LNHNV, YYDKDF (reference sequence). The CDR3 is 16 residues long. The V and J ends lost 0 bases and 6 bases respectively, with 17 bases between them. The CDR3 DNA is TGTGCCACCAGCAGAGATCATAGTGGAGGTGGGCAGACCCAGTACTTC. Its translation is CATSRDHSGGGQTQYF.

The chain joins TRBV5-4 to TRBJ2-3; D remains unclear. Deletions cut 4 bases from V and 1 base from J, with 13 bases between. Germline lookup yields CDR1 SGHNT and CDR2 YYREEE (reference sequence). This CDR3 contains 15 residues. This CDR3 is CASSMTGTRTDTQYF. In DNA form, the CDR3 reads TGTGCCAGCAGCATGACCGGCACCCGCACAGATACGCAGTATTTT.

J is TRBJ2-3 and V is TRBV5-4, with D hard to call. V was shortened by 4 bases and J by 0 bases, with 9 bases between the two germline ends. Looked up from germline, CDR1 is SGHNT and CDR2 is YYREEE (reference sequence). The CDR3 length is 14 residues. CDR3 region: CASSPVSSTDTQYF. Written as DNA, the CDR3 is TGTGCCAGCAGCCCCGTATCGAGCACAGATACGCAGTATTTT.

This rearrangement joins TRBV30 to TRBJ2-7; D might be TRBD2 (5 bases). The CDR3 extends over 11 amino acids. Germline CDR1 and CDR2: GTSNPN and SVGIG (reference sequence). V was cut by 4 bases and J by 4 bases, with 8 bases left in between. The CDR3 sequence is CAWTGSYEQYF. The CDR3 coding sequence is TGTGCCTGGACGGGATCTTACGAGCAGTACTTC.

V gene TRBV10-3 combines with J gene TRBJ1-4, with D hard to call. Germline CDR1 is ENHRY and CDR2 is SYGVKD. Trimming pared 6 bases from V and 10 bases from J, leaving 9 bases between. The CDR3 is 11 amino acids. The CDR3 coding sequence is TGTGCCATCAGCTACAGTGCAAAACTGTTTTTT. Residues: CAISYSAKLFF.

This rearrangement joins TRBV30 to TRBJ2-1; D is perhaps TRBD1 (5 bases). V was cut by 0 bases and J by 9 bases, with 9 bases left in between. The germline V gene has CDR1 GTSNPN and CDR2 SVGIG (reference sequence). The CDR3 runs 12 residues. CDR3 amino acids: CAWSVQVGEQFF. In nucleotides, the CDR3 is TGTGCCTGGAGTGTACAGGTTGGTGAGCAGTTCTTC.

The V gene is TRBV10-3, the J gene TRBJ1-1, with D possibly matching TRBD1 (5 bases). Trimming removed 5 bases at V and 2 bases at J, with 9 bases between. Germline CDR1 and CDR2: ENHRY and SYGVKD. CDR3 length equals 13 residues. As DNA, the CDR3 is TGTGCCATCAGTAGGGACCAAAACACTGAAGCTTTCTTT. This sequence encodes CAISRDQNTEAFF.

The CDR3 region has the DNA TGTGCCTGCAAAACGAGCCGGGATTGGAGCGGGGAGCTGTTTTTT. Amino acid sequence: CACKTSRDWSGELFF. The rearrangement joins TRBV2 to TRBJ2-2; possible D gene TRBD2, 5 bases. Germline V gene data show CDR1 as SNHLY and CDR2 as FYNNEI. The CDR3 is 15 residues long. Trimming removed 11 bases from V and 7 bases from J, with 23 bases in between. Full variable domain (outside the CDR3, taken from reference TRBV2 and TRBJ2-2): EPEVTQTPSHQVTQMGQEVILRCVPISNHLYFYWYRQILGQKVEFLVSFYNNEISEKSEIFDDQFSVERPDGSNFTLKIRSTKLEDSAMYFCACKTSRDWSGELFFGEGSRLTVL.

J is TRBJ1-3 and V is TRBV7-6; D unclear. Germline assignment: CDR1 SGHVS and CDR2 FNYEAQ. Trimming took off 5 bases at V and 5 bases at J, with 13 bases between the two ends. The CDR3 is 14 amino acids. The CDR3 sequence: CASSPDARRNTIYF. CDR3 coding DNA: TGTGCCAGCAGCCCGGACGCCCGGAGAAACACCATATATTTT.

The chain is built from TRBV6-1 and TRBJ1-5; the D gene is possibly TRBD1 (6 bases). Germline lookup yields CDR1 MNHNS and CDR2 SASEGT. The CDR3 runs 18 residues. Trimming took 4 bases from V and 0 from J, leaving 19 bases between them. The CDR3 here is CASSVRPGHGYSNQPQHF. CDR3 in DNA: TGTGCCAGCAGTGTGAGGCCGGGACACGGTTATAGCAATCAGCCCCAGCATTTT.

The chain has TRBV2 and TRBJ1-2; D might be TRBD1 (5 bases). The CDR3 loop spans 14 amino acids. Trimming took 3 bases from V and 5 from J, leaving 13 bases between them. Germline CDR1 and CDR2: SNHLY and FYNNEI. The CDR3 nucleotides read TGTGCCAGCAGTGAGTGGGCCAGGGTTTATGGCTACACCTTC. Translation gives CASSEWARVYGYTF.

The chain uses TRBV4-1 and TRBJ1-3, with TRBD1 as a possible D gene (5 bases). Looked up from germline, CDR1 is MGHRA and CDR2 is YSYEKL. The CDR3 contains 17 residues. The V and J ends lost 0 bases and 4 bases respectively, with 16 bases between them. Written as DNA, the CDR3 is TGCGCCAGCAGCCAAGATCTCGTGGCAGGGCCCGGAAACACCATATATTTT. This codes for CASSQDLVAGPGNTIYF.

CDR3 sequence reads: CASSSTSGPQHF. The CDR3 bases are TGTGCCAGCAGCTCGACGAGTGGGCCCCAGCATTTT. The chain employs TRBV5-6 and TRBJ1-5; D is unresolved. This CDR3 region has 12 residues. Between the trimmed V and J ends, which lost 3 bases and 9 bases, there was a span of 10 bases. Germline V lookup: CDR1 SGHDT, CDR2 YYEEEE.

This chain joins TRBV4-2 and TRBJ2-1; D is perhaps TRBD1 or TRBD2 (5 bases each). CDR1 and CDR2 from the germline V gene are LGHNA and YNFKEQ. The CDR3 is 16 residues long. The germline V and J ends were trimmed by 0 bases and 6 bases, with 15 bases remaining between them. DNA of the CDR3: TGTGCCAGCAGCCAAGAAGTTGGGGGTTCCGGCAATGAGCAGTTCTTC. Protein: CASSQEVGGSGNEQFF.

CDR3 sequence reads: CASSIDRAFSGNTIYF. CDR3 coding DNA: TGTGCCAGTAGTATTGACAGGGCATTCTCTGGAAACACCATATATTTT. This chain uses TRBV19 with TRBJ1-3; 7 bases line up with TRBD1. Germline-derived CDR1 and CDR2 are LNHDA and SQIVND (reference sequence). The CDR3 has 16 residues. Trimming at V came to 3 bases and at J to 0 bases, leaving 5 bases not matched to a gene.

This clone was detected only once. The rearrangement links TRBV7-7 to TRBJ2-2, with 13 bases identical to TRBD2. This CDR3 contains 16 residues. V shed 4 bases, J shed 4 bases, and the junction held 3 bases outside the gene matches. CDR1 and CDR2 (germline): SSHAT, FNYEAQ (reference sequence). The CDR3 nucleotides read TGTGCCAGCAGCTACGGGACTAGCGGGGTCACCGGGGAGCTGTTTTTT. Its protein product is CASSYGTSGVTGELFF. Full variable domain (outside the CDR3, taken from reference TRBV7-7 and TRBJ2-2): GAGVSQSPRYKVTKRGQDVTLRCDPISSHATLYWYQQALGQGPEFLTYFNYEAQPDKSGLPSDRFSAERPEGSISTLTIQRTEQRDSAMYRCASSYGTSGVTGELFFGEGSRLTVL.

The CDR3 DNA is TGTGCCAGCAGCCGAATACGTCGGGTGACTAGCGGAGGAGATACGCAGTATTTT. Translated: CASSRIRRVTSGGDTQYF. This chain connects TRBV11-2 to TRBJ2-3, with 9 bases fitting TRBD2. This CDR3 contains 18 residues. The ends lost 5 bases at V and 5 bases at J; junction bases unmatched: 17. Germline V lookup: CDR1 SGHAT, CDR2 FQNNGV.

In its sample, this clone was seen once. The chain uses TRBV5-1 and TRBJ2-7, with D possibly TRBD2 on 5 matching bases. The CDR3 covers 14 residues. Germline lookup yields CDR1 SGHRS and CDR2 YFSETQ. V shed 0 bases and J shed 3 bases, with 10 bases lying between them. CDR3 DNA sequence: TGCGCCAGCAGCTTGGCCGAGGGTTTCTACGAGCAGTACTTC. Amino acids: CASSLAEGFYEQYF.

This clone occurred once. The CDR3 region has the DNA TGTGCCTGGAGTGTGAAGGTGAAGGGCGAGCAGTACTTC. Protein: CAWSVKVKGEQYF. The chain is built from TRBV30 and TRBJ2-7; no reliable D call. There are 13 residues in the CDR3. Germline CDR1 GTSNPN, CDR2 SVGIG (reference sequence). The germline V and J ends were trimmed by 0 bases and 6 bases, with 12 bases remaining between them.